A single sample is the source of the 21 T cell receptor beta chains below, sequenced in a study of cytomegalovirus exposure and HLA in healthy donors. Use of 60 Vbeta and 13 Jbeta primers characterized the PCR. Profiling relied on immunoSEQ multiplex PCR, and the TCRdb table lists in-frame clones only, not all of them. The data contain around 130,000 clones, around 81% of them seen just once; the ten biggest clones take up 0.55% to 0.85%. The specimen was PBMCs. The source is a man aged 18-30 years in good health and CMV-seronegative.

DNA for the CDR3: TGTGCCAGCAGTTTGAGGGACAGCCTAGGCGGCTACACCTTC. Its protein is CASSLRDSLGGYTF. This sequence joins TRBV28 and TRBJ1-2, with 7 bases lining up with TRBD1. The CDR3 has 14 amino acids. Germline CDR1 reads MDHEN; CDR2 reads SYDVKM. V shed 3 bases, J shed 8 bases, and the junction held 9 bases outside the gene matches.

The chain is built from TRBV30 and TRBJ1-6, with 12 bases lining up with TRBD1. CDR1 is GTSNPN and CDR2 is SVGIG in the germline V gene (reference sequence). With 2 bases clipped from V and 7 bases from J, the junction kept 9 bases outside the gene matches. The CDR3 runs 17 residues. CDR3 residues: CAWSRDRGRSVNSPLHF. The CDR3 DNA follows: TGTGCCTGGAGTCGGGACAGGGGGCGGTCGGTAAATTCACCCCTCCACTTT. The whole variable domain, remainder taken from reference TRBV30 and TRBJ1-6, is SQTIHQWPATLVQPVGSPLSLECTVEGTSNPNLYWYRQAAGRGLQLLFYSVGIGQISSEVPQNLSASRPQDRQFILSSKKLLLSDSGFYLCAWSRDRGRSVNSPLHFGNGTRLTVT.

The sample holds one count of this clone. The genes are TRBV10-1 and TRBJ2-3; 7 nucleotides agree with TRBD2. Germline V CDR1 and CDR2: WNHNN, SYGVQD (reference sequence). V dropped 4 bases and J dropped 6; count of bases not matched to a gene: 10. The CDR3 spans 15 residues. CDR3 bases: TGCGCCAGCAGTGTCGGCGGGGGTCCACCGGATACGCAGTATTTT. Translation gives CASSVGGGPPDTQYF.

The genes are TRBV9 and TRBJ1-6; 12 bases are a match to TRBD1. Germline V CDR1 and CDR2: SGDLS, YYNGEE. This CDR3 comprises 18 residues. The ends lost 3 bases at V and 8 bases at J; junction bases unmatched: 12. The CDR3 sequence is CASSDEPGQGARDSPLHF. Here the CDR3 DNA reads TGTGCCAGCAGCGACGAGCCGGGACAGGGGGCGCGGGATTCACCCCTCCACTTT.

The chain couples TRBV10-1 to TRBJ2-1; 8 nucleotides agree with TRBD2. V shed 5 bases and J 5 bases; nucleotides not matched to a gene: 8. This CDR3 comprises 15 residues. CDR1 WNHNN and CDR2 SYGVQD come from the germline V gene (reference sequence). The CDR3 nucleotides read TGCGCCAGCAGTCAAGCGGGGACTAGGCACAATGAGCAGTTCTTC. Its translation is CASSQAGTRHNEQFF.

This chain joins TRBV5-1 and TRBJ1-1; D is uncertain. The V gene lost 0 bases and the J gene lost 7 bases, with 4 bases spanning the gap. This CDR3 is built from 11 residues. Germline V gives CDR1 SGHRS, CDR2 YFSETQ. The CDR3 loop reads CASSLGGEAFF. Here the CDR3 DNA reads TGCGCCAGCAGCTTGGGCGGTGAAGCTTTCTTT.

DNA for the CDR3: TGTGCCAGCAGTTACTCGAGGGACAATGCCTACGAGCAGTACTTC. It codes for CASSYSRDNAYEQYF. The chain links TRBV6-5 to TRBJ2-7; tentatively, D is TRBD1 (6 bases). V was trimmed by 0 bases and J by 2 bases, leaving 11 bases between them. The CDR3 has 15 amino acids. Germline CDR1 reads MNHEY; CDR2 reads SVGAGI.

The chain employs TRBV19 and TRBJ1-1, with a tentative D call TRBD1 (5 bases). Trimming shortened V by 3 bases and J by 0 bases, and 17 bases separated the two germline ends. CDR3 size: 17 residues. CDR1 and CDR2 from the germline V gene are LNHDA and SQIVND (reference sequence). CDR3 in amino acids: CASSIGQGGVMNTEAFF. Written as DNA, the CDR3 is TGTGCCAGTAGTATTGGCCAGGGAGGTGTGATGAACACTGAAGCTTTCTTT. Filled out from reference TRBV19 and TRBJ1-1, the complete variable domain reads DGGITQSPKYLFRKEGQNVTLSCEQNLNHDAMYWYRQDPGQGLRLIYYSQIVNDFQKGDIAEGYSVSREKKESFPLTVTSAQKNPTAFYLCASSIGQGGVMNTEAFFGQGTRLTVV.

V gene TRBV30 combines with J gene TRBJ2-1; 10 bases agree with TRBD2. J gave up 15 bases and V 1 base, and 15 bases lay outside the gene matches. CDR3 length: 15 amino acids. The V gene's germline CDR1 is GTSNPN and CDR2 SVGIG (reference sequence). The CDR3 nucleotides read TGTGCCTGGAGTGACGTAATAGCGGGGGGCACGGGGAGGTTCTTC. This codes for CAWSDVIAGGTGRFF.

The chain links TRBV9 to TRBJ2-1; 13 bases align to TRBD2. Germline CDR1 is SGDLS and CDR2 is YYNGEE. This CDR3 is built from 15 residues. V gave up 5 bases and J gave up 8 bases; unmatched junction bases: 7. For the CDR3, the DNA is TGTGCCAGCAGAGCAACTAGCGGGGGGGCTCATGAGCAGTTCTTC. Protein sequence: CASRATSGGAHEQFF.

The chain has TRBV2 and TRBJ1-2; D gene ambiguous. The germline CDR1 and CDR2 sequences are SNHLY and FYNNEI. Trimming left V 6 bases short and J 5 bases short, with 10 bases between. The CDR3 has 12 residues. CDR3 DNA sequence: TGTGCCAGCAGAATCGACTTGTATGGCTACACCTTC. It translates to CASRIDLYGYTF.

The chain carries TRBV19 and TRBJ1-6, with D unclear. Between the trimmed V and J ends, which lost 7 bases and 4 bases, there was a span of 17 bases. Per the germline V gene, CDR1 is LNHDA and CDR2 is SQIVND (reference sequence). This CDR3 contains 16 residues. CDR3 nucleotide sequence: TGTGCCAGTACCAAGACAATTTCGGTTTATAATTCACCCCTCCACTTT. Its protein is CASTKTISVYNSPLHF.

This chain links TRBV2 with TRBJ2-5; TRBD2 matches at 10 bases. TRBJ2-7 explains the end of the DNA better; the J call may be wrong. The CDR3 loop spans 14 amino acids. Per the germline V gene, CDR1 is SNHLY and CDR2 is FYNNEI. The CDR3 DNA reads TGTGCCAGCAGAACCTGGACTAGCGGCTACGAGCAGTACTTC. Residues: CASRTWTSGYEQYF.

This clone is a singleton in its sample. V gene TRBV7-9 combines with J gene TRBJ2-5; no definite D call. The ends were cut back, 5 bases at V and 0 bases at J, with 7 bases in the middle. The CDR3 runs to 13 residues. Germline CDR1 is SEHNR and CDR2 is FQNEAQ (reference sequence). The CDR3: CASSIPNQETQYF. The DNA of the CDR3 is TGTGCCAGCAGCATCCCTAACCAAGAGACCCAGTACTTC.

The CDR3 nucleotides read TGTGCCAGCAGCGTAGGGGGGGACGGCACTGAAGCTTTCTTT. Encoded protein: CASSVGGDGTEAFF. The V and J genes are TRBV9 and TRBJ1-1; TRBD1 might be the D (5 bases). Trimming pared 0 bases from V and 4 bases from J, leaving 10 bases between. Germline CDR1 SGDLS, CDR2 YYNGEE. The CDR3 loop spans 14 amino acids.

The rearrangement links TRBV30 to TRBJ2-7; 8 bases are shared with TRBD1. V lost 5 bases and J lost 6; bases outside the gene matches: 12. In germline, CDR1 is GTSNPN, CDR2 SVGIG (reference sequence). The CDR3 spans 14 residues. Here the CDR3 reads CAWATGTGFSEQYF. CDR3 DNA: TGTGCCTGGGCGACCGGGACAGGATTTTCCGAGCAGTACTTC.

The CDR3, as DNA: TGTGCCAGCAGCTTTCCTGGGACTAGTTCCCTCGAGCAGTTCTTC. Translation gives CASSFPGTSSLEQFF. The J gene is TRBJ2-1, the V gene TRBV5-4; TRBD2 aligns across 8 bases. The J segment lost 10 bases and the V segment lost 2 bases, leaving 11 bases of the junction unmatched. The length of the CDR3 is 15 residues. Germline assignment: CDR1 SGHNT and CDR2 YYREEE (reference sequence).

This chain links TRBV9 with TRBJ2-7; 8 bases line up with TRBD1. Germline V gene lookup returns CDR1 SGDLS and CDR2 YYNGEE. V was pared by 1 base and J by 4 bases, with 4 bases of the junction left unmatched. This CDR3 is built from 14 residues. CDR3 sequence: CASSVQGQGYEQYF. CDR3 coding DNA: TGTGCCAGCAGCGTACAAGGACAGGGATACGAGCAGTACTTC. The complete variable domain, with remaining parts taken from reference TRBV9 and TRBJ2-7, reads DSGVTQTPKHLITATGQRVTLRCSPRSGDLSVYWYQQSLDQGLQFLIQYYNGEERAKGNILERFSAQQFPDLHSELNLSSLELGDSALYFCASSVQGQGYEQYFGPGTRLTVT.

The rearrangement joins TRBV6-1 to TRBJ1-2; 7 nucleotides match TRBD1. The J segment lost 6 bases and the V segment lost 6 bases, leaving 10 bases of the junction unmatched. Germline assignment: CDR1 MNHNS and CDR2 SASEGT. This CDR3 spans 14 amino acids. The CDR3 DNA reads TGTGCCAGCAGCCTCCCAGGCACAGGGGATGGCTACACCTTC. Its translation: CASSLPGTGDGYTF.

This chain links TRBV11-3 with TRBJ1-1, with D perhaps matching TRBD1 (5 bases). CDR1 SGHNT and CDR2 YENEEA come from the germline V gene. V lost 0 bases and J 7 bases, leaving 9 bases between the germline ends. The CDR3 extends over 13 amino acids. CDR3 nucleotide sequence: TGTGCCAGCAGCTTAGATATGGGGGGTGAAGCTTTCTTT. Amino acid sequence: CASSLDMGGEAFF.

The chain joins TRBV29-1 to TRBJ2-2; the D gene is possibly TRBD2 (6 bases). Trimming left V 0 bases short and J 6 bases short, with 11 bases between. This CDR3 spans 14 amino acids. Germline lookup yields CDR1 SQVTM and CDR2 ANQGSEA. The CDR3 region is CSVEDRERAGELFF. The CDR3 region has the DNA TGCAGCGTTGAAGATCGTGAGCGGGCCGGGGAGCTGTTTTTT.